The 5 T cell receptor beta chains in this list originate from one sample, sequenced in a study of neurological immune-mediated disorders. In TCRdb, the 5' RACE reads were re-called with MiXCR into one record per CDR3 protein. Of over 15,000 distinct CDR3 sequences listed, about 20% are singletons. Material for sequencing was PBMCs. Receptor source: a man aged 50 or older in good health.

The rearrangement links TRBV29-1 to TRBJ2-7; D gene unclear. The CDR3 runs to 12 residues. V was trimmed by 6 bases and J by 0 bases, leaving 9 bases between them. CDR1 and CDR2 from the germline V gene are SQVTM and ANQGSEA. CDR3: CSVKPSSYEQYF. For the CDR3, the DNA is TGCAGCGTGAAGCCGAGCTCCTACGAGCAGTACTTC.

The gene calls are TRBV28 and TRBJ2-7; D is uncertain. V was clipped by 3 bases and J by 3 bases, with 12 bases between them. The CDR3 is 14 residues long. Germline assignment: CDR1 MDHEN and CDR2 SYDVKM. CDR3 sequence: CASSFRDTYYEQYF. The CDR3 DNA follows: TGTGCCAGCAGTTTCCGAGACACATACTACGAGCAGTACTTC.

The chain has TRBV6-2 or TRBV6-3 and TRBJ2-5, with D hard to call. The CDR3 has 13 amino acids. The V gene lost 0 bases and the J gene lost 2 bases, with 4 bases spanning the gap. Germline values: CDR1 MNHEY, CDR2 SVGEGT. The CDR3 loop reads CASSYSRQETQYF. In DNA form, the CDR3 reads TGTGCCAGCAGTTACTCGCGGCAAGAGACCCAGTACTTC.

At least ten counts were recorded for this clonotype. This chain uses TRBV20-1 with TRBJ2-6; no clear D gene. The CDR3 sequence is 14 residues long. Germline V gene data show CDR1 as DFQATT and CDR2 as SNEGSKA (reference sequence). Trimming took off 3 bases at V and 5 bases at J, with 11 bases between the two ends. The CDR3 DNA reads TGCAGTGCTAGGATCCCTCTTAGGGCCAACGTCCTGACTTTC. Its translation is CSARIPLRANVLTF.

V usage is TRBV7-9 and J usage is TRBJ2-1; no firm D call. Germline loops: CDR1 SEHNR, CDR2 FQNEAQ (reference sequence). V lost 5 bases and J lost 4, with 15 bases in between. This CDR3 region has 15 residues. CDR3 sequence reads: CASSTRFSIYNEQFF. For the CDR3, the DNA is TGTGCCAGCAGCACCCGATTTTCCATATACAATGAGCAGTTCTTC.